Detailed here is one T cell receptor beta chain. Its specificity is unknown. The sample is drawn from a study of STAT5B mutations in CD4+ large granular lymphocyte leukemia. From germline, CDR1 is MNHNY and CDR2 SVGAGI (reference sequence). The CDR3 contains 14 residues. Trimming left V 5 bases short and J 5 bases short, with 15 bases between. Clones were sequenced by immunoSEQ multiplex PCR, and TCRdb holds only the in-frame ones, with some missing. The table records about 32,000 clones, 70% to 90% of them present only once. Points from the study as a whole: No patients shared main leukemic clonotypes, though about 25% appeared at low frequency elsewhere. CD4-sorted patient repertoires seemed more clonal than healthy CD4+ repertoires.

The receptor's source is a human donor in good health. The specimen sequenced was CD4+ T cells from blood buffy coats. J is TRBJ2-5 and V is TRBV6-6, with a weak D call TRBD2 (6 bases). This chain's CDR3 is CASSPRVGGETQYF. CDR3 nucleotide sequence: TGTGCCAGCAGTCCCAGGGTAGGAGGGGAGACCCAGTACTTC.